What follows is one T cell receptor beta chain and its context. J lost 4 bases, V lost 5 bases, and 8 bases had no gene match. The CDR3 extends over 17 amino acids. Germline V gene sequence: CDR1 MNHNY, CDR2 SVGAGI (reference sequence). Original analysis: The assay estimated nucleated cells by amplifying reference gene primers. Method: immunoSEQ multiplex PCR; TCRdb's copy keeps in-frame clones and lacks some. From that table come the V and J calls and clone size; the DNA was used to work out D and trimming. The data hold approximately 41,000 clones, with approximately 90% observed a single time. The sample is drawn from a study of blood T cell repertoires in COVID-19. Overall study: The United States, Italy and Spain were the sources of the acute and convalescent COVID-19 samples. PBMCs, B-cell-depleted T cells, or T cells were the source of the cDNA or gDNA that made up the material.

Material: peripheral blood. This chain links TRBV6-6 with TRBJ2-2; 12 nucleotides line up with TRBD2. This receptor was obtained from a human donor in a cohort sampled during active COVID-19. This CDR3 is CASSQRLAGVGTGELFF. DNA of the CDR3: TGTGCCAGCAGTCAGAGACTAGCGGGAGTGGGCACCGGGGAGCTGTTTTTT.